The 24 T cell receptor beta chains below all came from one sample that was sequenced in a study of blood T cell repertoires in COVID-19. Generated by immunoSEQ multiplex PCR, the TCRdb table keeps only in-frame clones and is missing some. The table lists 150,000 or so clones, around 80% of them singletons. The sample taken for sequencing was PBMCs or T cells enriched from blood (not recorded which). These receptors all come from a man aged 50 to 60 who had recovered from COVID-19.

The rearrangement links TRBV6-1 to TRBJ2-5; TRBD2 matches at 10 bases. This CDR3 is built from 15 residues. CDR1 is MNHNS and CDR2 is SASEGT in the germline V gene. The junction had 5 bases not matched to a gene; V was cut back by 7 bases and J by 0 bases. CDR3 amino acids: CASTLAGVYQETQYF. In nucleotides, the CDR3 is TGTGCCAGCACTCTAGCGGGGGTTTACCAAGAGACCCAGTACTTC.

DNA of the CDR3: TGTGCCAGCAGTTCCGGGGGGGGTACGGGTGGCTATGGCTACACCTTC. This gives the protein CASSSGGGTGGYGYTF. The chain combines TRBV28 with TRBJ1-2; D is perhaps TRBD1 (5 bases). CDR1 is MDHEN, CDR2 SYDVKM, per germline. This CDR3 spans 16 amino acids. The V end was cut by 4 bases, the J end by 4 bases, with 19 bases between.

The J gene is TRBJ2-2, the V gene TRBV9, with D maybe TRBD1 (7 bases). Trimming shortened V by 0 bases and J by 3 bases, and 12 bases separated the two germline ends. Germline V lookup: CDR1 SGDLS, CDR2 YYNGEE. The CDR3 runs to 16 residues. The CDR3 DNA reads as TGTGCCAGCAGCGTAGATTCAGGGGGGCACACCGGGGAGCTGTTTTTT. It specifies CASSVDSGGHTGELFF.

V usage is TRBV19 and J usage is TRBJ2-1; tentative D call: TRBD2 (7 bases). Trimming shortened V by 3 bases and J by 7 bases, and 16 bases separated the two germline ends. Germline V gives CDR1 LNHDA, CDR2 SQIVND (reference sequence). This CDR3 comprises 15 residues. The CDR3 region is CASSIRGAVGNEQFF. CDR3 bases: TGTGCCAGTAGTATTCGGGGGGCCGTGGGTAATGAGCAGTTCTTC. Combining the CDR3 with reference TRBV19 and TRBJ2-1 gives the whole variable domain DGGITQSPKYLFRKEGQNVTLSCEQNLNHDAMYWYRQDPGQGLRLIYYSQIVNDFQKGDIAEGYSVSREKKESFPLTVTSAQKNPTAFYLCASSIRGAVGNEQFFGPGTRLTVL.

The chain links TRBV19 to TRBJ2-3; 7 positions match TRBD2. CDR1 LNHDA and CDR2 SQIVND come from the germline V gene (reference sequence). This CDR3 comprises 14 residues. Trimming at V came to 7 bases and at J to 1 base, leaving 5 bases not matched to a gene. The CDR3 spells CASIDRGGTDTQYF. The CDR3 bases are TGTGCCAGTATCGACCGGGGGGGCACAGATACGCAGTATTTT.

The V gene is TRBV5-1, the J gene TRBJ2-3, with 16 bases that match TRBD2. This CDR3 has 17 amino acids. The junction had 2 bases not matched to a gene; V was cut back by 2 bases and J by 2 bases. CDR1 is SGHRS, CDR2 YFSETQ, per germline. Here the CDR3 DNA reads TGCGCCAGCAGCTTTGGGACTAGCGGGGGGGCCACAGATACGCAGTATTTT. Translated, it gives CASSFGTSGGATDTQYF.

Concerning this clone itself: One junction end does not reproduce the germline sequence, and a read error may be involved. J is TRBJ1-2 and V is TRBV10-2; D not resolved. Germline loops: CDR1 WSHSY, CDR2 SAAADI. This CDR3 is 17 amino acids long. The CDR3 is CASGEGAVYFPNYGYTF. In DNA, the CDR3 is TGCGCCAGCGGTGAGGGCGCGGTTTACTTCCCTAACTATGGCTACACCTTC.

V is TRBV5-5 and J is TRBJ1-2; the D is unclear. V was shortened by 1 base and J by 3 bases, with 10 bases between the two germline ends. The CDR3 is 14 residues long. Germline CDR1 is SGHKS and CDR2 is YYEKEE (reference sequence). The CDR3: CASSLIETDYGYTF. The CDR3, as DNA: TGTGCCAGCAGCTTGATAGAAACAGACTATGGCTACACCTTC.

This chain links TRBV19 with TRBJ1-5; TRBD1 matches 7 bases. Germline-derived CDR1 and CDR2 are LNHDA and SQIVND (reference sequence). The CDR3 spans 15 residues. V lost 0 bases, J lost 1 base, and 0 bases stayed unmatched. CDR3 nucleotide sequence: TGTGCCAGTAGTATAGACAGGGGGAGCAATCAGCCCCAGCATTTT. It is translated as CASSIDRGSNQPQHF.

V and J are TRBV3-1 (or the pseudogene TRBV3-2) and TRBJ1-4; no definite D call. CDR1 LGHDT and CDR2 YNNKEL come from the germline V gene (reference sequence). The ends were cut back, 6 bases at V and 7 bases at J, with 9 bases in the middle. This CDR3 has 12 amino acids. CDR3 loop: CASSPSSEKLFF. CDR3 nucleotides: TGTGCCAGCAGTCCCTCCAGTGAAAAACTGTTTTTT.

The chain carries TRBV4-2 and TRBJ2-1; tentative D call: TRBD2 (6 bases). There are 11 residues in the CDR3. With 6 bases removed from V and 8 bases from J, the gap between germline ends came to 8 bases. In germline, CDR1 is LGHNA, CDR2 YNFKEQ. CDR3 sequence: CASSSGHEQFF. The CDR3 DNA sequence: TGTGCCAGCAGTAGCGGCCATGAGCAGTTCTTC.

The V gene is TRBV11-2, the J gene TRBJ2-6; a weak D match, TRBD1 (5 bases). The germline V and J ends were trimmed by 5 bases and 3 bases, with 23 bases remaining between them. There are 19 residues in the CDR3. Germline V CDR1 and CDR2: SGHAT, FQNNGV. The CDR3 DNA follows: TGTGCCAGCAGCCACCAGTCCCGGCAGGGTAGAAGTGGGGCCAACGTCCTGACTTTC. Its translation is CASSHQSRQGRSGANVLTF.

The rearrangement uses TRBV7-2 and TRBJ2-3, with 10 bases lining up with TRBD1. V trimming: 5 bases; J trimming: 4 bases; junction bases outside the gene matches: 9. From germline, CDR1 is SGHTA and CDR2 FQGNSA. CDR3 length: 16 residues. CDR3 DNA sequence: TGTGCCAGCAGCCTTGGGACAGGGGCGGGTGCAGATACGCAGTATTTT. Protein product: CASSLGTGAGADTQYF.

The rearrangement uses TRBV15 and TRBJ1-1, with D perhaps TRBD1 (6 bases). In germline, CDR1 is LNHNV, CDR2 YYDKDF (reference sequence). The CDR3 covers 15 residues. The V gene lost 1 base and the J gene lost 1 base, with 10 bases spanning the gap. The CDR3 is CATSRGRGTNTEAFF. CDR3 nucleotides: TGTGCCACCAGCAGAGGCAGGGGTACGAACACTGAAGCTTTCTTT. The full variable domain, with the rest looked up from reference TRBV15 and TRBJ1-1, is DAMVIQNPRYQVTQFGKPVTLSCSQTLNHNVMYWYQQKSSQAPKLLFHYYDKDFNNEADTPDNFQSRRPNTSFCFLDIRSPGLGDTAMYLCATSRGRGTNTEAFFGQGTRLTVV.

The rearrangement joins TRBV6-7 to TRBJ2-2, with 8 bases fitting TRBD2. TRBV6-7 is noted as an ORF with a role that remains uncertain. V was pared by 6 bases and J by 1 base, with 7 bases of the junction left unmatched. CDR3 length equals 16 residues. The CDR3 DNA reads TGTGCCAGCAGACCGCCGGGGGGGAGGAACACCGGGGAGCTGTTTTTT. Translation: CASRPPGGRNTGELFF.

The V and J genes are TRBV11-3 and TRBJ1-2; TRBD1 agrees at 7 bases. The CDR3 has 13 residues. After removal of 9 bases from V and 4 bases from J, the junction contained 8 bases not matched to a gene. The germline CDR1 and CDR2 sequences are SGHNT and YENEEA. The CDR3 loop is CASSDSGGYGYTF. CDR3 in DNA: TGTGCCAGTAGCGACTCAGGGGGCTATGGCTACACCTTC.

The V and J genes are TRBV28 and TRBJ1-1; the D is unclear. Germline CDR1 reads MDHEN; CDR2 reads SYDVKM. Trimming left V 3 bases short and J 1 base short, with 3 bases between. The CDR3 is 12 residues long. CDR3 in amino acids: CASSFGNTEAFF. CDR3 nucleotide sequence: TGTGCCAGCAGTTTCGGGAACACTGAAGCTTTCTTT.

The V call is TRBV5-4, the J call TRBJ2-1, with D maybe TRBD1 (5 bases). The CDR3 runs 14 residues. CDR1 is SGHNT, CDR2 YYREEE, per germline (reference sequence). Trimming stripped 2 bases from V and 4 bases from J, with 10 bases between. The CDR3 here is CASSLAGQYNEQFF. CDR3 in DNA: TGTGCCAGCAGCTTAGCAGGGCAGTACAATGAGCAGTTCTTC.

The CDR3 DNA reads TGTGCCAGCAGCCAAGATCTCGGGACAGGGATGGGAAGCGAGCAGTACTTC. The encoded protein is CASSQDLGTGMGSEQYF. The rearrangement links TRBV3-1 (or the pseudogene TRBV3-2) to TRBJ2-7; 9 nucleotides match TRBD1. Germline CDR1 LGHDT, CDR2 YNNKEL (reference sequence). The V gene end was trimmed by 0 bases and the J gene end by 6 bases; junction bases not matched to a gene: 12. The CDR3 extends over 17 amino acids.

This clone was counted a single time. This chain links TRBV7-9 with TRBJ1-4; possible D gene TRBD1, 5 bases. The V end was cut by 1 base, the J end by 8 bases, with 14 bases between. From germline, CDR1 is SEHNR and CDR2 FQNEAQ (reference sequence). The CDR3 loop spans 15 amino acids. CDR3 sequence (DNA): TGTGCCAGCAGCTTAGGCGCAGGGTCGAGGGAAAAACTGTTTTTT. Its translation is CASSLGAGSREKLFF.

The chain couples TRBV9 to TRBJ1-6; 7 bases align to TRBD1. Germline loops: CDR1 SGDLS, CDR2 YYNGEE. The CDR3 covers 15 residues. V trimming: 4 bases; J trimming: 8 bases; junction bases outside the gene matches: 9. CDR3 DNA: TGTGCCAGCAGCCCCCGGGACAGCGAGTATTCACCCCTCCACTTT. It codes for CASSPRDSEYSPLHF.

V is TRBV5-5 and J is TRBJ2-5, with 10 bases aligning to TRBD1. The CDR3 runs 16 residues. Germline-derived CDR1 and CDR2 are SGHKS and YYEKEE (reference sequence). J was trimmed by 2 bases and V by 1 base; bases with no gene match: 5. The CDR3 DNA is TGTGCCAGCAGCTTGACCCGGGACAGGGGACAAGAGACCCAGTACTTC. Translating it yields CASSLTRDRGQETQYF.

The DNA for the CDR3 is TGTGCCAGCCCCCACCGGGGCGGGATGAACACTGAAGCTTTCTTT. Amino acid sequence: CASPHRGGMNTEAFF. The V gene is TRBV3-1 (or the pseudogene TRBV3-2), the J gene TRBJ1-1; D may be TRBD1 (5 bases). The CDR3 runs 15 residues. V was pared by 8 bases and J by 0 bases, with 16 bases between. Germline lookup yields CDR1 LGHDT and CDR2 YNNKEL (reference sequence).

The chain uses TRBV6-5 and TRBJ1-6; possibly TRBD1 for D (6 bases). The germline CDR1 and CDR2 sequences are MNHEY and SVGAGI. The CDR3 extends over 15 amino acids. V was shortened by 3 bases and J by 8 bases, with 14 bases between the two germline ends. CDR3 sequence (DNA): TGTGCCAGCAGTTATGGGGGACAAAGAGATTCACCCCTCCACTTT. As protein: CASSYGGQRDSPLHF.